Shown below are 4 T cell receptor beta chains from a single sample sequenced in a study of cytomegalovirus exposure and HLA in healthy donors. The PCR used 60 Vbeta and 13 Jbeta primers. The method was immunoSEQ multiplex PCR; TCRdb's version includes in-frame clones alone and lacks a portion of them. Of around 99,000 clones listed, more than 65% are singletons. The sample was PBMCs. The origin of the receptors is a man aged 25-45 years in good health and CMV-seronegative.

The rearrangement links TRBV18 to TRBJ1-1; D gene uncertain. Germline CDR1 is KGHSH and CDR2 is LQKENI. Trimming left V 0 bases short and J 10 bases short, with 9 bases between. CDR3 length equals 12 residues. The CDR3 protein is CASSPPSGRAFF. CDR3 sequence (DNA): TGTGCCAGCTCACCACCGTCGGGAAGAGCTTTCTTT. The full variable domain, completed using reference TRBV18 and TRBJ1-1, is NAGVMQNPRHLVRRRGQEARLRCSPMKGHSHVYWYRQLPEEGLKFMVYLQKENIIDESGMPKERFSAEFPKEGPSILRIQQVVRGDSAAYFCASSPPSGRAFFGQGTRLTVV.

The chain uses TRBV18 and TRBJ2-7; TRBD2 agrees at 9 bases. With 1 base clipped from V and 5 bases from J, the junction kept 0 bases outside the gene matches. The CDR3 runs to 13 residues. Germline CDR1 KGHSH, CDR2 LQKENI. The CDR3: CASSPRLADEQYF. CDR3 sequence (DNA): TGTGCCAGCTCACCACGACTAGCGGACGAGCAGTACTTC.

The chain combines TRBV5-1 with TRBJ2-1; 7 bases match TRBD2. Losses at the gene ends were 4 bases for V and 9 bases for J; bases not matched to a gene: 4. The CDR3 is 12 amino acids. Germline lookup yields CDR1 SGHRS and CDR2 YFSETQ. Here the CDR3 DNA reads TGCGCCAGCAGCGCGGGCGGGGGTGAGCAGTTCTTC. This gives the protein CASSAGGGEQFF.

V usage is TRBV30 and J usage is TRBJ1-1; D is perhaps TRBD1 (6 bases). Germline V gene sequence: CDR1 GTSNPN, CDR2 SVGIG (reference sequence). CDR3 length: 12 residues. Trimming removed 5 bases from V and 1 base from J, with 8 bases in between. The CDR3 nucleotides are TGTGCCTGGGGGGGGGCGAACACTGAAGCTTTCTTT. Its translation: CAWGGANTEAFF.